This entry features one T cell receptor (beta chain) sequence. Antigen specificity is unknown. The donors were all Caucasian adults (living in Nashville, Tennessee). CDR1 is SGHRS and CDR2 is YFSETQ in the germline V gene. The CDR3 is made up of 14 amino acids. J lost 5 bases, V lost 6 bases, and 10 bases had no gene match. This specimen belongs to a study of shared clonotypes between healthy human individuals. Study-level information: CD4 naive and CD4 memory each took three plates per donor, while CD8 naive took two and CD8 memory one. General observations from the study: A small donor pool kept down the genetic and exposure-history diversity that was represented.

Each sorted subset replicate got 200 ng genomic DNA, tens of thousands of genomes. Profiled with immunoSEQ multiplex PCR; TCRdb holds only in-frame clones, not every one. The sample consists of some 2.4 million clones, approximately 94% of them appearing once. The receptor was isolated from a man aged 18 to 30 in good health. Some clones in this sample may be carry-over from other donors' samples. The chain uses TRBV5-1 and TRBJ1-2, with TRBD1 identical over 7 bases. Input material: naive CD4+ T cells from PBMCs. Subset reported: CD45RA+ positively selected. The CDR3 here is CASTSPGTAYGYTF. CDR3 in DNA: TGCGCCAGCACCTCACCCGGGACAGCTTATGGCTACACCTTC.